These 25 T cell receptor beta chains share one sample of origin, sequenced in a study of blood T cell repertoires in COVID-19. The table came from immunoSEQ multiplex PCR; TCRdb's copy has only in-frame clones and leaves some out. The sample carries roughly 170,000 clones, 84% recorded once. The sequenced sample was peripheral blood. These TCRs come from a man between 35 and 55 years old who had recovered from COVID-19.

Only a few counts were recorded for this clone. V is TRBV6-2 or TRBV6-3 and J is TRBJ2-2; weak D call: TRBD2 (5 bases). Germline CDR1 and CDR2: MNHEY and SVGEGT. The ends were cut back, 2 bases at V and 3 bases at J, with 16 bases in the middle. CDR3 length equals 17 residues. The CDR3 DNA reads as TGTGCCAGCAGTTACCCTAGTGGGAGCGCGGACACCGGGGAGCTGTTTTTT. Its translation is CASSYPSGSADTGELFF.

The chain uses TRBV19 and TRBJ1-1; possibly TRBD1 for D (5 bases). CDR3 length: 14 residues. From germline, CDR1 is LNHDA and CDR2 SQIVND (reference sequence). Deletions cut 5 bases from V and 1 base from J, with 11 bases between. The DNA of the CDR3 is TGTGCCAGTAGTGCGGGGCCAGCGAACACTGAAGCTTTCTTT. It encodes CASSAGPANTEAFF.

The V call is TRBV6-5, the J call TRBJ2-2, with D unclear. V was shortened by 4 bases and J by 0 bases, with 6 bases between the two germline ends. The CDR3 contains 14 residues. Germline CDR1 is MNHEY and CDR2 is SVGAGI. The CDR3 nucleotides read TGTGCCAGCAGTTTACAGACGAACACCGGGGAGCTGTTTTTT. Translated: CASSLQTNTGELFF.

The chain carries TRBV23-1 and TRBJ1-1; perhaps TRBD1 as D (6 bases). TRBV23-1 is an ORF; its function is uncertain. V lost 11 bases, J lost 3 bases, and 16 bases lay in between. This CDR3 has 13 amino acids. The CDR3: CAPTDSLDTEAFF. For the CDR3, the DNA is TGCGCCCCCACGGACAGTTTAGACACTGAAGCTTTCTTT.

This chain connects TRBV7-9 to TRBJ2-7, with 8 bases identical to TRBD2. The CDR3 has 15 amino acids. Germline assignment: CDR1 SEHNR and CDR2 FQNEAQ (reference sequence). V was clipped by 1 base and J by 7 bases; unmatched bases: 9. The CDR3 coding sequence is TGTGCCAGCAGCTTAGGAGCGGGGGACTCTAAGGAGCAGTACTTC. Amino acid sequence: CASSLGAGDSKEQYF. The whole variable domain, filled in from reference TRBV7-9 and TRBJ2-7, reads DTGVSQNPRHKITKRGQNVTFRCDPISEHNRLYWYRQTLGQGPEFLTYFQNEAQLEKSRLLSDRFSAERPKGSFSTLEIQRTEQGDSAMYLCASSLGAGDSKEQYFGPGTRLTVT.

The CDR3 region has the DNA TGTGCCAGCAGCGTAGAGTGGGGGCCAGGGGAGACCCAGTACTTC. This gives the protein CASSVEWGPGETQYF. The chain couples TRBV9 to TRBJ2-5; the D gene is possibly TRBD1 (6 bases). The CDR3 length is 15 residues. The ends were cut back, 0 bases at V and 5 bases at J, with 14 bases in the middle. CDR1 and CDR2 (germline): SGDLS, YYNGEE. Looking up the rest from reference TRBV9 and TRBJ2-5 gives the full variable domain: DSGVTQTPKHLITATGQRVTLRCSPRSGDLSVYWYQQSLDQGLQFLIQYYNGEERAKGNILERFSAQQFPDLHSELNLSSLELGDSALYFCASSVEWGPGETQYFGPGTRLLVL.

This chain links TRBV6-5 with TRBJ1-1; no reliable D call. Looked up from germline, CDR1 is MNHEY and CDR2 is SVGAGI. CDR3 length equals 12 residues. The ends were cut back, 8 bases at V and 2 bases at J, with 9 bases in the middle. CDR3 in DNA: TGTGCCAGCCGACGTAGCAACACTGAAGCTTTCTTT. It specifies CASRRSNTEAFF.

J is TRBJ1-5 and V is TRBV28; 8 bases fit TRBD1. CDR3 size: 16 residues. With 4 bases clipped from V and 4 bases from J, the junction kept 9 bases outside the gene matches. Germline values: CDR1 MDHEN, CDR2 SYDVKM. The DNA of the CDR3 is TGTGCCAGCAGTTCTCAGGGGGCGTTGCTAAATCAGCCCCAGCATTTT. It specifies CASSSQGALLNQPQHF. The entire variable domain, with the rest obtained from reference TRBV28 and TRBJ1-5, is as follows: DVKVTQSSRYLVKRTGEKVFLECVQDMDHENMFWYRQDPGLGLRLIYFSYDVKMKEKGDIPEGYSVSREKKERFSLILESASTNQTSMYLCASSSQGALLNQPQHFGDGTRLSIL.

The rearrangement joins TRBV7-8 to TRBJ1-1, with 7 nucleotides matching TRBD1. V lost 6 bases to trimming and J lost 5 bases; unmatched junction nucleotides: 9. In germline, CDR1 is SGHVS, CDR2 FQNEAQ. The CDR3 sequence is 14 residues long. Here the CDR3 reads CASSSRGRGTEAFF. In DNA form, the CDR3 reads TGTGCCAGCAGTTCTAGGGGGCGCGGGACTGAAGCTTTCTTT.

The chain links TRBV6-5 to TRBJ1-6, with no clear D. The CDR3 consists of 15 residues. Per the germline V gene, CDR1 is MNHEY and CDR2 is SVGAGI. The ends were cut back, 6 bases at V and 0 bases at J, with 9 bases in the middle. The CDR3 coding sequence is TGTGCCAGCAGGGCACAAAGCTCCTATAATTCACCCCTCCACTTT. It encodes CASRAQSSYNSPLHF.

This clone was seen once. The chain is built from TRBV3-1 (or the pseudogene TRBV3-2) and TRBJ2-3; TRBD2 matches at 11 bases. The germline CDR1 and CDR2 sequences are LGHDT and YNNKEL (reference sequence). The CDR3 has 14 amino acids. Losses at the gene ends were 2 bases for V and 6 bases for J; bases not matched to a gene: 1. CDR3 sequence (DNA): TGTGCCAGCAGCCAAACTAGCGGGAGTGATACGCAGTATTTT. It codes for CASSQTSGSDTQYF.

The count of this clone is one. The chain is built from TRBV7-2 and TRBJ2-7, with TRBD2 identical over 7 bases. CDR1 and CDR2 from the germline V gene are SGHTA and FQGNSA. The CDR3 covers 14 residues. The V segment lost 4 bases and the J segment 7 bases; nucleotides outside the gene matches: 10. The CDR3 reads CASSSPGLTWEQYF. Here the CDR3 DNA reads TGTGCCAGCAGCTCTCCGGGACTAACTTGGGAGCAGTACTTC.

The V gene is TRBV30, the J gene TRBJ1-2; D is undetermined. In germline, CDR1 is GTSNPN, CDR2 SVGIG (reference sequence). This CDR3 contains 11 residues. Trimming stripped 0 bases from V and 6 bases from J, with 5 bases between. CDR3 sequence reads: CAWSVPNGYTF. DNA of the CDR3: TGTGCCTGGAGTGTTCCCAATGGCTACACCTTC.

The chain is built from TRBV7-2 and TRBJ2-5; D is undetermined. V was trimmed by 1 base and J by 4 bases, leaving 16 bases between them. The CDR3 consists of 16 residues. CDR1 and CDR2 (germline): SGHTA, FQGNSA. CDR3 in amino acids: CASSLGVEYSGETQYF. Written as DNA, the CDR3 is TGTGCCAGCAGCTTAGGGGTAGAGTATTCGGGAGAGACCCAGTACTTC. The full variable domain, in which reference TRBV7-2 and TRBJ2-5 provide the parts outside the CDR3, is GAGVSQSPSNKVTEKGKDVELRCDPISGHTALYWYRQSLGQGLEFLIYFQGNSAPDKSGLPSDRFSAERTGGSVSTLTIQRTQQEDSAVYLCASSLGVEYSGETQYFGPGTRLLVL.

The CDR3 reads CAWTRAGGTEAFF. The DNA of the CDR3 is TGTGCCTGGACCCGGGCAGGAGGCACTGAAGCTTTCTTT. The rearrangement links TRBV30 to TRBJ1-1; no reliable D call. CDR3 length equals 13 residues. Germline CDR1 reads GTSNPN; CDR2 reads SVGIG (reference sequence). V lost 4 bases and J lost 4, with 13 bases in between. The complete variable domain, with remaining parts taken from reference TRBV30 and TRBJ1-1, reads SQTIHQWPATLVQPVGSPLSLECTVEGTSNPNLYWYRQAAGRGLQLLFYSVGIGQISSEVPQNLSASRPQDRQFILSSKKLLLSDSGFYLCAWTRAGGTEAFFGQGTRLTVV.

This clone was found once. This sequence joins TRBV5-1 and TRBJ2-5, with 8 bases aligning to TRBD1. With 1 base clipped from V and 5 bases from J, the junction kept 7 bases outside the gene matches. Germline V gives CDR1 SGHRS, CDR2 YFSETQ. The CDR3 consists of 15 residues. Here the CDR3 reads CASSLRAGGEETQYF. The CDR3 region has the DNA TGCGCCAGCAGCTTGAGGGCAGGGGGCGAGGAGACCCAGTACTTC.

The chain carries TRBV29-1 and TRBJ1-1, with D hard to call. V shed 7 bases and J shed 0 bases, with 6 bases lying between them. The CDR3 loop spans 11 amino acids. Germline CDR1 SQVTM, CDR2 ANQGSEA. The CDR3 protein is CSASVNTEAFF. The CDR3 DNA reads as TGCAGCGCGTCGGTGAACACTGAAGCTTTCTTT.

V is TRBV5-1 and J is TRBJ1-2, with 7 bases that match TRBD1. Germline lookup yields CDR1 SGHRS and CDR2 YFSETQ. The CDR3 contains 13 residues. Unmatched junction bases numbered 8, after V lost 4 bases and J lost 8 bases. CDR3 coding DNA: TGCGCCAGCAGCCGACAGGGATCAGAGGGCTACACCTTC. The encoded protein is CASSRQGSEGYTF.

The chain combines TRBV14 with TRBJ2-5; 15 nucleotides match TRBD2. CDR3 length: 15 amino acids. CDR1 is SGHDN and CDR2 is FVKESK in the germline V gene. Germline trimming cut 5 bases from V and 4 bases from J; bases unmatched to any gene: 2. The CDR3 loop reads CASSWGLAGGETQYF. DNA of the CDR3: TGTGCCAGCAGCTGGGGACTAGCGGGGGGAGAGACCCAGTACTTC.

This chain uses TRBV11-3 with TRBJ1-2, with 8 bases matching TRBD1. This CDR3 is built from 15 residues. V lost 1 base and J lost 5; bases outside the gene matches: 6. Germline lookup yields CDR1 SGHNT and CDR2 YENEEA. CDR3 DNA sequence: TGTGCCAGCAGCTTAGGCAACGACAGGGGATATGGCTACACCTTC. Amino acid sequence: CASSLGNDRGYGYTF.

The chain couples TRBV7-9 to TRBJ1-1; 11 bases fit TRBD1. Germline V lookup: CDR1 SEHNR, CDR2 FQNEAQ (reference sequence). V shed 5 bases, J shed 4 bases, and the junction held 9 bases outside the gene matches. The CDR3 consists of 16 residues. The CDR3 DNA reads TGTGCCAGCAGCCTAACGGGACAGGGGGTCCTCACTGAAGCTTTCTTT. Protein: CASSLTGQGVLTEAFF.

The CDR3 loop is CASSPQGANTGELFF. DNA for the CDR3: TGTGCCAGCAGTCCACAGGGAGCCAACACCGGGGAGCTGTTTTTT. The chain is built from TRBV6-5 and TRBJ2-2; D is possibly TRBD1 (6 bases). Trimming cost V 5 bases and J 2 bases, with 12 bases left between them. This CDR3 is 15 amino acids long. The germline V gene has CDR1 MNHEY and CDR2 SVGAGI.

This chain joins TRBV14 and TRBJ1-1; D gene unclear. Germline loops: CDR1 SGHDN, CDR2 FVKESK. This CDR3 is built from 11 residues. V lost 5 bases and J 6 bases, leaving 7 bases between the germline ends. The CDR3 sequence is CASSAGAEAFF. As DNA, the CDR3 is TGTGCCAGCAGCGCCGGAGCTGAAGCTTTCTTT.

The chain is built from TRBV5-1 and TRBJ1-4; 7 nucleotides agree with TRBD1. Germline V CDR1 and CDR2: SGHRS, YFSETQ. CDR3 length: 13 residues. V gave up 2 bases and J gave up 8 bases; unmatched junction bases: 3. The CDR3 region has the DNA TGCGCCAGCAGCTTACAGGGGCCGGAAAAACTGTTTTTT. This sequence encodes CASSLQGPEKLFF.

The chain links TRBV11-2 to TRBJ2-1; TRBD2 is a possible D gene (6 bases). The CDR3 is 11 amino acids. Trimming cost V 2 bases and J 12 bases, with 8 bases left between them. Germline V gene sequence: CDR1 SGHAT, CDR2 FQNNGV. The CDR3 loop is CASSLPAGQFF. The CDR3 region has the DNA TGTGCCAGCAGCTTACCAGCGGGGCAGTTCTTC.